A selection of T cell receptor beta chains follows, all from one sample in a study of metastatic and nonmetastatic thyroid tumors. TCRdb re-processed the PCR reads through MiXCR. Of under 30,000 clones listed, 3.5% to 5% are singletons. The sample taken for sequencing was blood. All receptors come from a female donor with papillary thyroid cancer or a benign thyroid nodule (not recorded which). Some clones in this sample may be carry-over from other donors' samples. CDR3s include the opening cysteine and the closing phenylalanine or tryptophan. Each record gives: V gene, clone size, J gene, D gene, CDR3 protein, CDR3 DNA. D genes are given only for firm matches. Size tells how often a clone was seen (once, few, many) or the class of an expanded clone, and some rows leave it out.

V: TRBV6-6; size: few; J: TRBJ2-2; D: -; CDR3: CASSYSDLGGNTGELFF; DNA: TGTGCCAGCAGTTACTCGGATCTTGGAGGGAACACCGGGGAGCTGTTTTTT
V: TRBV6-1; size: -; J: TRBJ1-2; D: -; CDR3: CASKGQRSSNKYGYTF; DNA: TGTGCCAGCAAAGGACAAAGGAGCTCGAATAAGTATGGCTACACCTTC
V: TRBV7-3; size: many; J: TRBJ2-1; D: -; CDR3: CASSPTGALNEQFF; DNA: TGTGCCAGCAGCCCCACGGGAGCCCTCAATGAGCAGTTCTTC
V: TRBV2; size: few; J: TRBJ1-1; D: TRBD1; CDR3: CASRDGQGMNTEAFF; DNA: TGTGCCAGCAGGGACGGACAGGGGATGAACACTGAAGCTTTCTTT
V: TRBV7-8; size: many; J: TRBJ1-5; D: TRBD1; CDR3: CASSLRQGAVSNQPQHF; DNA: TGTGCCAGCAGCCTCCGACAGGGGGCAGTTAGCAATCAGCCCCAGCATTTT
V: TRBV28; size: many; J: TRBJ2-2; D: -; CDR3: CASSLWGVSNTGELFF; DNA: TGTGCCAGCAGTTTATGGGGGGTTTCGAACACCGGGGAGCTGTTTTTT
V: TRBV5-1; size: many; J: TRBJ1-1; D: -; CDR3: CASSPGQQWVTEAFF; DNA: TGCGCCAGCAGCCCAGGACAGCAATGGGTCACTGAAGCTTTCTTT
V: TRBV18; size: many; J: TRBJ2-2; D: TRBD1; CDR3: CASYWTGDTGELFF; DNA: TGTGCCAGCTACTGGACAGGGGACACCGGGGAGCTGTTTTTT
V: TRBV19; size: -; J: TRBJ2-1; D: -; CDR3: CASSEGRGANEQFF; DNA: TGTGCCAGTAGTGAGGGTAGGGGGGCCAATGAGCAGTTCTTC
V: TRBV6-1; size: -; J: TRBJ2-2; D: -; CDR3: CASPGTRNTGELFF; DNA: TGTGCCAGCCCCGGGACAAGAAACACCGGGGAGCTGTTTTTT
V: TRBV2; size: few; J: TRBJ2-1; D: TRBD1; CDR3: CASGGPADDRGRDRNEQFF; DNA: TGTGCCAGCGGTGGACCAGCAGACGACAGGGGGCGCGATCGGAATGAGCAGTTCTTC
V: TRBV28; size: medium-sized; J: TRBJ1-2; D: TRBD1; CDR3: CASSSWTGPYYGYTF; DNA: TGTGCCAGCAGTTCCTGGACAGGGCCATACTATGGCTACACCTTC
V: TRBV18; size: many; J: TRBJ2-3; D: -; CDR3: CASSPPGRDTQYF; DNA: TGTGCCAGCTCACCACCAGGGAGAGATACGCAGTATTTT
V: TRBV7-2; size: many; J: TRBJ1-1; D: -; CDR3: CASSSGRVNTEAFF; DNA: TGTGCCAGCAGCTCAGGGAGGGTGAACACTGAAGCTTTCTTT
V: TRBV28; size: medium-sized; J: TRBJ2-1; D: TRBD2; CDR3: CASRLLAGPNNEQFF; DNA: TGTGCCAGCAGGTTGCTAGCGGGACCAAACAATGAGCAGTTCTTC
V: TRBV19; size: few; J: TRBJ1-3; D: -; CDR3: CASSTHSPDSSSGNTIYF; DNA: TGTGCCAGTAGTACCCACAGCCCGGACAGCTCCTCTGGAAACACCATATATTTT
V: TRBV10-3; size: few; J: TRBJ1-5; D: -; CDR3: CAISADSGGRSNQPQHF; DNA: TGTGCCATCAGTGCGGACAGTGGAGGAAGGAGCAATCAGCCCCAGCATTTT
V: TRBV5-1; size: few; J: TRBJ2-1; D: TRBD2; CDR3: CASRLAGDYNEQFF; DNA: TGCGCCAGTCGACTAGCGGGCGACTACAATGAGCAGTTCTTC
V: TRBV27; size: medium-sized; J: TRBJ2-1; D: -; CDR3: CASSPTGYSYNEQFF; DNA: TGTGCCAGCAGTCCCACAGGTTACTCCTACAATGAGCAGTTCTTC
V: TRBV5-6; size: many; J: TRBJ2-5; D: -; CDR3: CASQLRSEETQYF; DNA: TGTGCCAGCCAACTCAGGAGCGAGGAGACCCAGTACTTC
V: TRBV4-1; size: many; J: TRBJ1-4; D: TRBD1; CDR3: CASSQYGDSSNEKLFF; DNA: TGCGCCAGCAGCCAATATGGGGACAGTTCAAATGAAAAACTGTTTTTT
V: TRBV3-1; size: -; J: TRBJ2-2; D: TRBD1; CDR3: CASSRGQGTGELFF; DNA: TGTGCCAGCAGCCGGGGACAGGGAACCGGGGAGCTGTTTTTT
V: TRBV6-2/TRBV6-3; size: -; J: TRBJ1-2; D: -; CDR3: CASSLQAPNYGYTF; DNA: TGTGCCAGCAGCCTACAGGCCCCTAACTATGGCTACACCTTC
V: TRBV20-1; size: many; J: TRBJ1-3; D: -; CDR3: CSARGDREGLDTIYF; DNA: TGCAGTGCTAGAGGTGATAGGGAAGGGTTGGACACCATATATTTT
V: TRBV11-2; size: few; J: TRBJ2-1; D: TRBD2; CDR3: CASSWRRAGVNPRYNEQFF; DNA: TGTGCCAGCAGCTGGAGGCGAGCGGGAGTGAATCCCCGTTACAATGAGCAGTTCTTC
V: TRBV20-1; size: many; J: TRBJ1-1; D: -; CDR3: CSAKGFTEAFF; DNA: TGCAGTGCTAAAGGGTTCACTGAAGCTTTCTTT
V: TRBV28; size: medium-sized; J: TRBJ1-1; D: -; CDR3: CASSLSGFDEAFF; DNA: TGTGCCAGCAGTTTGTCAGGGTTTGATGAAGCTTTCTTT
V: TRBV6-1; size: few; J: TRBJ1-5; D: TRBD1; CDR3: CASSTTGGLDKPQHF; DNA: TGTGCCAGCAGTACGACAGGGGGCTTGGATAAGCCCCAGCATTTT
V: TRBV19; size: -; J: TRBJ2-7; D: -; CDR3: CASSIAYASEHSYEQYF; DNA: TGTGCCAGTAGTATCGCTTACGCTAGCGAACACTCCTACGAGCAGTACTTC
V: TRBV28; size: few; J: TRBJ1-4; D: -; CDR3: CASSWTGQQKLFF; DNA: TGTGCCAGCAGTTGGACGGGACAACAAAAACTGTTTTTT
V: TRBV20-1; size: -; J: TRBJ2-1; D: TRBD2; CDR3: CSARGGSGYNEQFF; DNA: TGCAGTGCTAGAGGGGGTAGCGGGTACAATGAGCAGTTCTTC
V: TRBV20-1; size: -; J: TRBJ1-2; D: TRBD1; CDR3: CSARGGQPGGYTF; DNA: TGCAGTGCTAGGGGGGGACAGCCTGGTGGCTACACCTTC
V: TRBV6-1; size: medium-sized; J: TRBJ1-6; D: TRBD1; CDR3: CASSEQGDFLPLHF; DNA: TGTGCCAGCAGTGAACAGGGGGATTTTCTTCCCCTCCACTTT
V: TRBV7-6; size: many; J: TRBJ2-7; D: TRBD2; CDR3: CASSLATSGSSYEQYF; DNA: TGTGCCAGCAGCTTAGCCACTAGCGGGAGTTCCTACGAGCAGTACTTC
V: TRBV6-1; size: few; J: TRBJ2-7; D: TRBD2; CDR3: CASSEMPSGNYEQYF; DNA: TGTGCCAGCAGTGAAATGCCTAGCGGAAACTACGAGCAGTACTTC
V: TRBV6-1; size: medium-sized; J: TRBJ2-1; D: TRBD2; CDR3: CASSYPREGRDEQFF; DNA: TGTGCCAGCAGTTACCCTCGGGAGGGCCGGGATGAGCAGTTCTTC
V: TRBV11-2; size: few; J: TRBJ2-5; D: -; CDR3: CASSRTGNPPYQETQYF; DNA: TGTGCCAGCAGCCGAACCGGGAACCCACCGTACCAAGAGACCCAGTACTTC
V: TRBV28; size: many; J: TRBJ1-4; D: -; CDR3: CASSPWRGTNEKLFF; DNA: TGTGCCAGCAGTCCCTGGAGGGGGACTAATGAAAAACTGTTTTTT
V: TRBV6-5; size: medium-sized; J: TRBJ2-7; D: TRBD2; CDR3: CASSYSRASGGYEQYF; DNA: TGTGCCAGCAGTTACTCGAGGGCTAGCGGGGGGTATGAGCAGTACTTC
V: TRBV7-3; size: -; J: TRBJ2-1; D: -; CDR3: CASSSHPHSEQFF; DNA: TGTGCCAGCAGCTCACATCCCCACAGTGAGCAGTTCTTC
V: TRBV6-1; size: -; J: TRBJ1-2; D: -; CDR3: CASRERAGPLYGYTF; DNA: TGTGCCAGCAGAGAGCGGGCAGGGCCCCTCTATGGCTACACCTTC
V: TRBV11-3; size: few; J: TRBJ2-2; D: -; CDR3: CASTLAGTNTGELFF; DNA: TGTGCCAGCACCCTGGCGGGTACGAACACCGGGGAGCTGTTTTTT
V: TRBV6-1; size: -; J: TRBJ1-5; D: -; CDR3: CASSLNSDHQPQHF; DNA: TGTGCCAGCAGTCTTAACAGTGACCATCAGCCCCAGCATTTT
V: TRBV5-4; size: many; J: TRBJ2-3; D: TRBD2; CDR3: CASSPATSGSGDTQYF; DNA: TGTGCCAGCAGCCCGGCGACTAGCGGGAGTGGGGATACGCAGTATTTT
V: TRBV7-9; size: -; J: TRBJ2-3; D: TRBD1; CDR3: CASSLRQGSDTQYF; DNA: TGTGCCAGCAGCTTAAGACAGGGGTCAGATACGCAGTATTTT
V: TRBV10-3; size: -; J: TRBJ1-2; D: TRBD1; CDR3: CAISDRTGRKGLGGYTF; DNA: TGTGCCATCAGTGATCGGACAGGGAGAAAGGGTCTGGGGGGCTACACCTTC
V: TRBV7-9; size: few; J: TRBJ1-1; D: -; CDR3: CASSLGQGTTEAFF; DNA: TGTGCCAGCAGCCTAGGGCAGGGTACCACTGAAGCTTTCTTT
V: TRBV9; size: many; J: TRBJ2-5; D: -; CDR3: CASSPHGGIETQYF; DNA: TGTGCCAGCAGCCCTCATGGCGGGATCGAGACCCAGTACTTC
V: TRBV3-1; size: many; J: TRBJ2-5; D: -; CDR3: CASSRAGTQYF; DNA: TGTGCCAGCAGCAGGGCCGGGACCCAGTACTTC
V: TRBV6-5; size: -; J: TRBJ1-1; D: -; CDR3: CASSYHRGNTEAFF; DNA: TGTGCCAGCAGTTACCACCGGGGGAACACTGAAGCTTTCTTT
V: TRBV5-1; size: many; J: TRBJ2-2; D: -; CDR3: CASSSGSTGELFF; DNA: TGCGCCAGCAGTTCGGGGAGCACCGGGGAGCTGTTTTTT
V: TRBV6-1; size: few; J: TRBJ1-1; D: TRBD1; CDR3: CASSEDREGTEAFF; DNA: TGTGCCAGCAGTGAGGACAGGGAAGGAACTGAAGCTTTCTTT
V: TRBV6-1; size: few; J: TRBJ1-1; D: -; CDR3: CASRAEVQNTEAFF; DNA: TGTGCCAGCAGGGCAGAGGTCCAGAACACTGAAGCTTTCTTT
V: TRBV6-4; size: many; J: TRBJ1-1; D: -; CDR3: CASRPQAMNTEAFF; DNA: TGTGCCAGCAGACCACAGGCGATGAACACTGAAGCTTTCTTT
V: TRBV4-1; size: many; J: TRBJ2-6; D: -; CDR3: CASSQRDTFSGANVLTF; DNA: TGCGCCAGCAGCCAGAGGGACACCTTCTCTGGGGCCAACGTCCTGACTTTC
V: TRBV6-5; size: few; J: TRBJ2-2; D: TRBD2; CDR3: CASSYSVAGNGELFF; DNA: TGTGCCAGCAGTTACTCAGTAGCGGGGAACGGTGAGCTGTTTTTT
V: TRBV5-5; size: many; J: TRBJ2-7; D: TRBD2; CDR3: CASSGLAVSYEQYF; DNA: TGTGCCAGCAGCGGGCTAGCGGTATCCTACGAGCAGTACTTC
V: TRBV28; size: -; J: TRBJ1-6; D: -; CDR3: CASLPSYNSPLHF; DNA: TGTGCCAGCCTACCCTCCTATAATTCACCCCTCCACTTT
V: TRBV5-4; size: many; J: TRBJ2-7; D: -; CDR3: CASSLDGDFSEQYF; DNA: TGTGCCAGCAGCTTGGATGGGGACTTTAGCGAGCAGTACTTC